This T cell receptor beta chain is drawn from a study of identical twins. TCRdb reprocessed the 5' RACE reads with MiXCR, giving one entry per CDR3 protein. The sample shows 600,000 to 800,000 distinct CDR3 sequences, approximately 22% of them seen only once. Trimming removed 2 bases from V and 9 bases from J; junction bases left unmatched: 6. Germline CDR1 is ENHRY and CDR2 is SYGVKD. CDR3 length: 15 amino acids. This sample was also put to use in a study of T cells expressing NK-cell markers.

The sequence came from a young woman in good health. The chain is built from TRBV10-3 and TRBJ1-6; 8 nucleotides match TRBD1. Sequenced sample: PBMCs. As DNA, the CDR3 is TGTGCCATCAGTGAGGGTGGACAGGGTGTTTCACCCCTCCACTTT. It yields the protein CAISEGGQGVSPLHF.